This passage covers 22 T cell receptor beta chains from one sample sequenced in a study of blood T cell repertoires in COVID-19. Repertoires were generated with immunoSEQ multiplex PCR, while TCRdb's copy carries only in-frame clones and drops some. The repertoire holds about 220,000 clones, with approximately 85% as singletons. What was sequenced was peripheral blood. The receptors come from a man aged 50 to 59 who had recovered from COVID-19.

The chain links TRBV12-5 to TRBJ2-3; D may be TRBD2 (6 bases). The CDR3 extends over 16 amino acids. V lost 4 bases and J lost 2, with 16 bases in between. CDR1 and CDR2 from the germline V gene are LGHNT and FRNRAP. DNA for the CDR3: TGTGCTAGTGGTTCTATAGCGGAACTAGACACAGATACGCAGTATTTT. It translates to CASGSIAELDTDTQYF.

This clone was recorded a few times. The genes are TRBV7-6 and TRBJ2-7; 10 bases line up with TRBD2. The junction had 10 bases not matched to a gene; V was cut back by 1 base and J by 7 bases. The germline gives CDR1 SGHVS, CDR2 FNYEAQ. There are 16 residues in the CDR3. The CDR3, as DNA: TGTGCCAGCAGCTTAGGTGCTAGCGGGGGCCGGGGGGAGCAGTACTTC. This translates into CASSLGASGGRGEQYF.

This chain links TRBV7-2 with TRBJ2-2; D ambiguous. CDR1 is SGHTA, CDR2 FQGNSA, per germline. The length of the CDR3 is 15 residues. The V end was cut by 3 bases, the J end by 1 base, with 9 bases between. CDR3: CASSFLGWNTGELFF. CDR3 coding DNA: TGTGCCAGCAGCTTTCTGGGCTGGAACACCGGGGAGCTGTTTTTT.

The rearrangement uses TRBV7-8 and TRBJ2-7, with D perhaps matching TRBD2 (6 bases). The germline gives CDR1 SGHVS, CDR2 FQNEAQ. V lost 1 base to trimming and J lost 9 bases, with 22 bases between them. The CDR3 covers 16 residues. The CDR3 protein is CASSLVLGQTYGGQYF. DNA for the CDR3: TGTGCCAGCAGCTTAGTGCTCGGGCAGACCTACGGGGGGCAGTACTTC.

CDR3 residues: CASSYGGAQPQHF. The CDR3 DNA follows: TGTGCCAGCAGTTACGGGGGGGCTCAGCCCCAGCATTTT. This chain uses TRBV6-6 with TRBJ1-5; possible D gene TRBD1, 6 bases. Germline V gene data show CDR1 as MNHNY and CDR2 as SVGAGI (reference sequence). Trimming pared 2 bases from V and 6 bases from J, leaving 8 bases between. The CDR3 is 13 amino acids.

The chain carries TRBV19 and TRBJ1-3; 8 positions agree with TRBD1. V lost 6 bases to trimming and J lost 0 bases; unmatched junction nucleotides: 7. This CDR3 is 16 amino acids long. Germline-derived CDR1 and CDR2 are LNHDA and SQIVND (reference sequence). In nucleotides, the CDR3 is TGTGCCAGTAGCTCCCCCAGGGGGCCCTCTGGAAACACCATATATTTT. This sequence encodes CASSSPRGPSGNTIYF.

The J gene is TRBJ2-7, the V gene TRBV7-9; 11 nucleotides line up with TRBD1. V gave up 4 bases and J gave up 6 bases; unmatched junction bases: 5. The CDR3 has 14 amino acids. Germline loops: CDR1 SEHNR, CDR2 FQNEAQ (reference sequence). Here the CDR3 DNA reads TGTGCCAGCAGCTCACGGACAGGGGGCGTCGAGCAGTACTTC. Translation gives CASSSRTGGVEQYF.

The V and J genes are TRBV5-1 and TRBJ2-1, with D possibly being TRBD2 (6 bases). Germline V gives CDR1 SGHRS, CDR2 YFSETQ. Trimming stripped 5 bases from V and 4 bases from J, with 10 bases between. The length of the CDR3 is 13 residues. CDR3 protein: CASRGSGYNEQFF. CDR3 nucleotide sequence: TGCGCCAGCAGAGGGAGCGGGTACAATGAGCAGTTCTTC.

The rearrangement uses TRBV27 and TRBJ2-2; the match to TRBD2 covers 11 bases. CDR1 is MNHEY and CDR2 is SMNVEV in the germline V gene (reference sequence). With 6 bases clipped from V and 4 bases from J, the junction kept 10 bases outside the gene matches. CDR3 size: 17 residues. DNA of the CDR3: TGTGCCAGCAGCCGTACTAGCGGGAGTTTGCGCACCGGGGAGCTGTTTTTT. It is translated as CASSRTSGSLRTGELFF.

This rearrangement joins TRBV27 to TRBJ1-4, with 7 nucleotides matching TRBD1. Germline lookup yields CDR1 MNHEY and CDR2 SMNVEV (reference sequence). The length of the CDR3 is 14 residues. Trimming cost V 5 bases and J 8 bases; bases outside gene matches: 8. As DNA, the CDR3 is TGTGCCAGCAGTCTCCGACAGGGAGGCGAAAAACTGTTTTTT. It translates to CASSLRQGGEKLFF.

This sequence joins TRBV19 and TRBJ1-2; the D gene is possibly TRBD1 (5 bases). Germline V gives CDR1 LNHDA, CDR2 SQIVND (reference sequence). This CDR3 is 12 amino acids long. With 7 bases removed from V and 4 bases from J, the gap between germline ends came to 10 bases. This chain's CDR3 is CASIQGSYGYTF. The CDR3 DNA is TGTGCCAGTATCCAGGGAAGCTATGGCTACACCTTC.

The V call is TRBV18, the J call TRBJ2-3; tentative D call: TRBD2 (6 bases). The length of the CDR3 is 15 residues. CDR1 and CDR2 (germline): KGHSH, LQKENI. V was clipped by 6 bases and J by 2 bases, with 15 bases between them. CDR3 residues: CASSLEGLLTDTQYF. The CDR3 DNA follows: TGTGCCAGCTCCCTTGAGGGACTGCTCACAGATACGCAGTATTTT.

The chain links TRBV28 to TRBJ2-4; 7 bases agree with TRBD1. This CDR3 has 16 amino acids. Germline V gene sequence: CDR1 MDHEN, CDR2 SYDVKM. V was clipped by 7 bases and J by 3 bases; unmatched bases: 12. CDR3 nucleotide sequence: TGTGCCAGCAATAGCATCGGGACAGAGAGCAAAAACATTCAGTACTTC. Its translation: CASNSIGTESKNIQYF.

The rearrangement joins TRBV7-9 to TRBJ1-1; the D gene is possibly TRBD1 (5 bases). The germline V gene has CDR1 SEHNR and CDR2 FQNEAQ (reference sequence). V was cut by 5 bases and J by 4 bases, with 17 bases left in between. This CDR3 has 15 residues. The CDR3 DNA is TGTGCCAGCAGCCCCCGGAGGAGGGGCAGCACTGAAGCTTTCTTT. It is translated as CASSPRRRGSTEAFF. Looking up the rest from reference TRBV7-9 and TRBJ1-1 gives the full variable domain: DTGVSQNPRHKITKRGQNVTFRCDPISEHNRLYWYRQTLGQGPEFLTYFQNEAQLEKSRLLSDRFSAERPKGSFSTLEIQRTEQGDSAMYLCASSPRRRGSTEAFFGQGTRLTVV.

The chain joins TRBV28 to TRBJ2-2; 8 bases align to TRBD1. Germline-derived CDR1 and CDR2 are MDHEN and SYDVKM. The length of the CDR3 is 16 residues. Germline trimming cut 6 bases from V and 2 bases from J; bases unmatched to any gene: 8. CDR3 DNA sequence: TGTGCCAGCAGGTCATTGGGACAGGCCAACACCGGGGAGCTGTTTTTT. Its protein product is CASRSLGQANTGELFF. Filled out from reference TRBV28 and TRBJ2-2, the complete variable domain reads DVKVTQSSRYLVKRTGEKVFLECVQDMDHENMFWYRQDPGLGLRLIYFSYDVKMKEKGDIPEGYSVSREKKERFSLILESASTNQTSMYLCASRSLGQANTGELFFGEGSRLTVL.

Only one count was recorded for this clone. The chain uses TRBV4-1 and TRBJ2-7, with 9 bases that match TRBD2. Trimming removed 1 base from V and 5 bases from J; junction bases left unmatched: 3. Per germline, CDR1 MGHRA and CDR2 YSYEKL. CDR3 length: 14 amino acids. Written as DNA, the CDR3 is TGCGCCAGCAGCCAAGGTAGCGGGAGCCACGAGCAGTACTTC. Its protein product is CASSQGSGSHEQYF.

The V gene is TRBV29-1, the J gene TRBJ2-4; 7 nucleotides align to TRBD2. The CDR3 length is 15 residues. The germline CDR1 and CDR2 sequences are SQVTM and ANQGSEA. J gave up 8 bases and V 6 bases, and 16 bases lay outside the gene matches. CDR3 coding DNA: TGCAGCGTCCAACTCGGCGCGGGAGAGGGATACATTCAGTACTTC. It specifies CSVQLGAGEGYIQYF.

This clone appeared a single time. The rearrangement joins TRBV12-3 or TRBV12-4 to TRBJ2-7; maybe TRBD2 (6 bases). The CDR3 is 13 amino acids. With 7 bases removed from V and 6 bases from J, the gap between germline ends came to 16 bases. The CDR3 coding sequence is TGTGCCAGCACGGGCGGGACCACGGCCGAGCAGTACTTC. Its translation is CASTGGTTAEQYF.

V usage is TRBV5-1 and J usage is TRBJ2-7, with D unclear. Trimming cost V 4 bases and J 0 bases, with 11 bases left between them. The CDR3 spans 14 residues. The germline V gene has CDR1 SGHRS and CDR2 YFSETQ. In DNA form, the CDR3 reads TGCGCCAGCAGCACCGGTAAGATCTCCTACGAGCAGTACTTC. It specifies CASSTGKISYEQYF.

This clone turned up a few times. The CDR3 nucleotides read TGTGCCAGCAGACAGACAGGGACGAAGACCCAGTACTTC. This codes for CASRQTGTKTQYF. The chain joins TRBV6-5 to TRBJ2-5; 7 nucleotides line up with TRBD1. Germline V gives CDR1 MNHEY, CDR2 SVGAGI. V trimming: 6 bases; J trimming: 6 bases; junction bases outside the gene matches: 7. There are 13 residues in the CDR3.

The genes are TRBV19 and TRBJ1-5, with D tentatively TRBD1 (6 bases). CDR3 length: 14 residues. Deletions cut 6 bases from V and 2 bases from J, with 11 bases between. Germline lookup yields CDR1 LNHDA and CDR2 SQIVND (reference sequence). CDR3 nucleotide sequence: TGTGCCAGTAGAGGGGGATATGGCAATCAGCCCCAGCATTTT. Translation: CASRGGYGNQPQHF.

J is TRBJ1-2 and V is TRBV30, with D uncertain. This CDR3 has 13 amino acids. Germline CDR1 GTSNPN, CDR2 SVGIG (reference sequence). Deletions cut 2 bases from V and 4 bases from J, with 11 bases between. The DNA for the CDR3 is TGTGCCTGGAGTTACACGGGAGTCTATGGCTACACCTTC. Translation gives CAWSYTGVYGYTF.